A selection of T cell receptor beta chains follows, all from one sample in a study of long-term antiretroviral therapy in people with HIV. This table comes from immunoSEQ multiplex PCR, and its TCRdb copy is limited to in-frame clones, with some not included. This table holds 6,500 to 9,000 clones, 70% to 85% found once. This sample comprised unsorted PBMCs, obtained 1.1 years after starting antiretroviral therapy. The source is a man between 35 and 55 years old with HIV. The conserved cysteine and the conserved F or W are not part of the CDR3 here. A row's size may be missing; if present it is once, few, many or a size class.

-,TRBV27,TRBJ1-5,ASSLTGGGQPQH
-,TRBV10-2,TRBJ1-2,ASSEVAGGYT
-,TRBV18,TRBJ1-1,ASSPTGTEGTEAF
-,TRBV7-9,TRBJ2-6,ASSSQESGANVLT
-,TRBV30,TRBJ2-1,AWREYNEQF
few,TRBV5-1,TRBJ1-2,ASSLNGEWGYT
-,TRBV2,TRBJ1-1,ARDLGNTEAF
-,TRBV20-1,TRBJ2-7,SAGTGYEQY
-,TRBV30,TRBJ1-1,AWSRLNTEAF
-,TRBV5-1,TRBJ2-7,ASSLASSPTGYEQY
-,TRBV30,TRBJ2-3,AWMVPPDTQY
-,TRBV9,TRBJ2-3,ASSEGGGPDTQY